A single sample gave rise to the 3 T cell receptor beta chains below, sequenced in a study of T cells expressing NK-cell markers. Reanalyzing the 5' RACE reads, TCRdb keeps one entry per CDR3 protein, without DNA. Seen in this sample are about 400,000 distinct CDR3 sequences; the ten most common clones hold roughly 10%. Sequenced input: blood T cells: a sorted CD56 or NKG2C T cell subset, CD4+ or CD8+ T cells, or bulk PBMC T cells (not recorded which). These receptors were collected from a woman aged 45-60 years in good health.

The chain recombines TRBV12-3 or TRBV12-4 with TRBJ1-5. The CDR3 is 12 amino acids. The CDR3 reads CASSLAGQPQHF.

CDR3 sequence: CSVDSGQAGNTIYF. The genes are TRBV29-1 and TRBJ1-3; TCRdb gives TRBD1 as the D gene, but with no DNA this cannot be confirmed. Looked up from germline, CDR1 is SQVTM and CDR2 is ANQGSEA. This CDR3 comprises 14 residues.

The chain uses TRBV6-5 and TRBJ2-7; absent DNA, TCRdb's TRBD2 call cannot be checked. CDR1 is MNHEY and CDR2 is SVGAGI in the germline V gene. This CDR3 comprises 15 residues. The CDR3 sequence: CASRVGLAVLYEQYF.